This T cell receptor beta chain was sequenced during a study of cytomegalovirus exposure and HLA in healthy donors. Study-level results: Across all donors, roughly uniform sequencing depth was an assumption of the presence/absence analyses.

Use of 60 Vbeta and 13 Jbeta primers characterized the PCR. Profiling relied on immunoSEQ multiplex PCR, and the TCRdb table lists in-frame clones only, not all of them. The table has some 170,000 clones, approximately 79% seen once. Losses at the gene ends were 4 bases for V and 3 bases for J; bases not matched to a gene: 3. Germline loops: CDR1 SGHRS, CDR2 YFSETQ. This CDR3 comprises 14 residues. On this clone: The antigen is not known. Other DNA variants within this sample encode the same CDR3.

This receptor was identified in a man in his forties or fifties in good health and CMV-seronegative. The material sequenced was PBMCs. The chain carries TRBV5-1 and TRBJ2-5; 10 bases map to TRBD1. The CDR3 DNA sequence: TGCGCCAGCAGCCGGGACAGGGGTGAAGAGACCCAGTACTTC. Its translation: CASSRDRGEETQYF.